The rows below give T cell receptor beta chains drawn from one sample of a study of molecular identifiers for immune sequencing clone quantification. Via MiXCR, TCRdb re-called the PCR reads, giving one row per CDR3 protein. The sample lists 350,000 or so distinct CDR3 sequences, 20% to 25% occurring once. Sequencing used naive CD8+ T cells from blood, with Jurkat cell RNA spiked in. Receptors were obtained from a human donor in good health. Some libraries in this study had Jurkat cell RNA spiked in. The CDR3 runs from the conserved cysteine through the conserved F or W. A D gene is named only where the DNA matches it firmly. The size field is filled for only some rows; it gives once, few, many or a size class.

clone_size | d_call | j_call | v_call | cdr3_nt | cdr3_aa
many | . | TRBJ1-1 | TRBV20-1 | TGCAGTGCTAGAGCCATGAACACTGAAGCTTTCTTT | CSARAMNTEAFF
many | . | TRBJ2-3 | TRBV13 | TGTGCCAGCAGCACCCGTCAGAGCACAGATACGCAGTATTTT | CASSTRQSTDTQYF
few | TRBD2 | TRBJ2-3 | TRBV9 | TGTGCCAGCAGCATGACTAGCGGGGGGGCCGTCGCAGATACGCAGTATTTT | CASSMTSGGAVADTQYF
many | TRBD2 | TRBJ2-3 | TRBV4-1 | TGCGCCAGCAGGGGGTCTAGCGGGGGGACCTACACAGATACGCAGTATTTT | CASRGSSGGTYTDTQYF
few | TRBD2 | TRBJ2-3 | TRBV20-1 | TGCAGTGCCAATTCGGGACTAGCGGGAGAAGCTGGCACAGATACGCAGTATTTT | CSANSGLAGEAGTDTQYF
many | . | TRBJ2-5 | TRBV12-3/TRBV12-4 | TGTGCCAGCAGTTTAGCCGACCCAGAGACCCAGTACTTC | CASSLADPETQYF
many | TRBD2 | TRBJ2-5 | TRBV12-3/TRBV12-4 | TGTGCCAGCAGCCATTCCCCTGGGCGGGGGGAAGAGACCCAGTACTTC | CASSHSPGRGEETQYF
. | . | TRBJ2-1 | TRBV4-1 | TGCGCCAGCAGCCAAGATCGGAGCAATGAGCAGTTCTTC | CASSQDRSNEQFF
many | TRBD1 | TRBJ2-4 | TRBV10-2 | TGCGCCAGCAGTGATCAGACAGGGACGGGTAGGACCAAAAACATTCAGTACTTC | CASSDQTGTGRTKNIQYF
many | TRBD2 | TRBJ2-1 | TRBV20-1 | TGCAGTGCCCCCAACTGGCGGGGGGAGAGCAATGAGCAGTTCTTC | CSAPNWRGESNEQFF
. | . | TRBJ1-1 | TRBV5-6 | TGTGCCAGCAGCTTGGGGGGCAGCCTAGAGGGAGCTTTCTTT | CASSLGGSLEGAFF
. | . | TRBJ2-7 | TRBV6-1 | TGTGCCAGCAGTGAACCCAGGCCATACGAGCAGTACTTC | CASSEPRPYEQYF
many | TRBD1 | TRBJ2-3 | TRBV4-3 | TGCGCCAGCAGCCAAGAAAGGACAGGGGTGACCTACACAGATACGCAGTATTTT | CASSQERTGVTYTDTQYF
many | . | TRBJ1-1 | TRBV9 | TGTGCCAGCAGCCCCACTCAGGATTCGAACACTGAAGCTTTCTTT | CASSPTQDSNTEAFF
many | . | TRBJ1-1 | TRBV12-3/TRBV12-4 | TGTGCCAGCAGTTTAATTATGAACACTGAAGCTTTCTTT | CASSLIMNTEAFF
many | TRBD1 | TRBJ2-4 | TRBV7-9 | TGTGCCAGCAGCGCGCCAACAGGGGTAGCCAAAAACATTCAGTACTTC | CASSAPTGVAKNIQYF
many | TRBD1 | TRBJ2-7 | TRBV27 | TGTGCCAGCAGTACAGGGGGCTCAACGTACGAGCAGTACTTC | CASSTGGSTYEQYF
many | . | TRBJ1-5 | TRBV19 | TGTGCCAGTAGTATAGGGGGACTTCGTCCTGGCAATCAGCCCCAGCATTTT | CASSIGGLRPGNQPQHF
many | . | TRBJ1-4 | TRBV20-1 | TGCAGTGCTAGGAGCGTGGGGCGCCCTGAAAAACTGTTTTTT | CSARSVGRPEKLFF
many | TRBD2 | TRBJ2-3 | TRBV12-3/TRBV12-4 | TGTGCCAGCGCGGGTAGCGGGAGAGATACGCAGTATTTT | CASAGSGRDTQYF